The clone carrying this T cell receptor beta chain occurred many times. Its antigen remains unknown. TCRdb recomputed calls from the PCR reads with MiXCR, one row per CDR3 protein. The sample includes approximately 320,000 distinct CDR3 sequences, about 23% of them seen just once. The entry originates in a study of molecular identifiers for immune sequencing clone quantification. Findings and caveats of the study: Effector cells had over 98% of their molecules in clones above 20 RNA copies, while naive cells had under 1%.

The trim removed 0 bases at V and 2 bases at J, leaving 7 bases unmatched. Germline V gives CDR1 DFQATT, CDR2 SNEGSKA (reference sequence). The CDR3 totals 15 residues. This receptor was identified in a human donor in good health. Some libraries in this study had Jurkat cell RNA spiked in. V and J are TRBV20-1 and TRBJ2-7; 7 bases are shared with TRBD2. Specimen: naive CD8+ T cells from blood, with Jurkat cell RNA spiked in. As for subset: FACS-sorted CD8+CD4-CCR7+CD45RA+ naive T cells. Here the CDR3 DNA reads TGCAGTGCTAGAGAGACTAGCAGGAACGCCTACGAGCAGTACTTC. Its protein product is CSARETSRNAYEQYF.